These T cell receptor beta chains were read from a single sample in a study of blood T cell repertoires in COVID-19. Produced via immunoSEQ multiplex PCR; TCRdb's table is partial and in-frame only. The sample includes nearly 25,000 clones, about 70% of them seen just once. Sequencing was performed on peripheral blood. These receptor sequences come from a man aged 50-60 years with COVID-19, enrolled during active disease. CDR3s leave out the opening cysteine and the closing phenylalanine or tryptophan.

J: TRBJ2-2; V: TRBV19; CDR3: ASTFGWLGARNTGELF
J: TRBJ2-4; V: TRBV28; CDR3: ASSLFGGSNIQY
J: TRBJ1-1; V: TRBV5-4; CDR3: ASSLGPGGPNTEAF
J: TRBJ2-7; V: TRBV28; CDR3: ASSQPASGAYEQY
J: TRBJ1-5; V: TRBV3-1/TRBV3-2; CDR3: ASSQGTGTGGAGQPQH
J: TRBJ1-3; V: TRBV28; CDR3: ASSPPVSGNTIY
J: TRBJ1-1; V: TRBV28; CDR3: ASSFPGNEAF
J: TRBJ2-7; V: TRBV11-3; CDR3: ASSPGGARWGEQY
J: TRBJ1-5; V: TRBV5-6; CDR3: ASSLSSGRGTQPQH
J: TRBJ2-3; V: TRBV20-1; CDR3: SASWLAGDVDTQY
J: TRBJ2-7; V: TRBV6-6; CDR3: ASSYEGYEQY
J: TRBJ2-7; V: TRBV10-2; CDR3: ASSDAGGGRSYEQY
J: TRBJ2-2; V: TRBV6-2/TRBV6-3; CDR3: ASSWDFTGELF
J: TRBJ1-2; V: TRBV6-5; CDR3: ASSTGEGGYT
J: TRBJ2-3; V: TRBV6-5; CDR3: ASSQKRGGTDTQY
J: TRBJ1-2; V: TRBV5-6; CDR3: ASSFVTSYGYT
J: TRBJ1-5; V: TRBV11-3; CDR3: ASSSGRGSNQPQH
J: TRBJ2-3; V: TRBV29-1; CDR3: SNIAGAIPDTQY
J: TRBJ2-2; V: TRBV6-6; CDR3: ASSPGQGARELF
J: TRBJ2-7; V: TRBV7-9; CDR3: ASSPRTGAYEQY
J: TRBJ1-2; V: TRBV2; CDR3: ASNRGRTGGAYGYT
J: TRBJ1-2; V: TRBV3-1/TRBV3-2; CDR3: ASSSNEYGYT
J: TRBJ2-1; V: TRBV3-1/TRBV3-2; CDR3: ASSRRGGSENEQF
J: TRBJ1-5; V: TRBV5-6; CDR3: ASSLAQGMSNQPQH
J: TRBJ1-1; V: TRBV19; CDR3: ASSIYSGTEWVAF
J: TRBJ2-1; V: TRBV1; CDR3: TSSQDRSSGGENNEQF
J: TRBJ2-2; V: TRBV7-8; CDR3: ASSSLVVANTGELF
J: TRBJ2-3; V: TRBV2; CDR3: ASSPGLKTDTQY
J: TRBJ2-3; V: TRBV27; CDR3: ASSPLVGETDTQY
J: TRBJ1-6; V: TRBV6-5; CDR3: ASSYGQETPLH
J: TRBJ2-7; V: TRBV7-2; CDR3: ASSLANREWNEQY
J: TRBJ1-4; V: TRBV6-2/TRBV6-3; CDR3: ASSYSNGSKNEKLF
J: TRBJ2-5; V: TRBV27; CDR3: ASSLGGARETQY
J: TRBJ2-1; V: TRBV5-5; CDR3: ASSLSQAYNEQF
J: TRBJ1-4; V: TRBV27; CDR3: ASSSPGGVGEKLF
J: TRBJ2-2; V: TRBV5-1; CDR3: ASSLGLPAGELF
J: TRBJ2-7; V: TRBV19; CDR3: ASRSTGGSYEQY
J: TRBJ1-5; V: TRBV28; CDR3: ASSPPPAGFNQPQH
J: TRBJ1-2; V: TRBV18; CDR3: ASSAQEGTNYGYT
J: TRBJ1-3; V: TRBV28; CDR3: ASSLGQISGNTIY
J: TRBJ2-2; V: TRBV6-1; CDR3: ASSELAGTGELF
J: TRBJ1-5; V: TRBV12-2; CDR3: ASLTGREPQPQH
J: TRBJ2-2; V: TRBV24-1; CDR3: AIEPGLAGTGELF
J: TRBJ2-6; V: TRBV19; CDR3: ASSPGQGRSGANVLT
J: TRBJ2-2; V: TRBV9; CDR3: ASSVDSFTGELF
J: TRBJ1-3; V: TRBV5-5; CDR3: ASSFDVRQGAGNTIY
J: TRBJ2-7; V: TRBV10-1; CDR3: ASSENERHEQY
J: TRBJ2-1; V: TRBV27; CDR3: ASSPRTGGPYNEQF
J: TRBJ2-1; V: TRBV15; CDR3: ATSREQAGGRYNEQF
J: TRBJ1-2; V: TRBV28; CDR3: ASRSGVPGYGYT
J: TRBJ1-2; V: TRBV24-1; CDR3: ATSDIAEGSGYT
J: TRBJ2-2; V: TRBV6-5; CDR3: ASCIRTYTGELF
J: TRBJ1-1; V: TRBV5-1; CDR3: ASSAAGVNTEAF
J: TRBJ1-1; V: TRBV5-1; CDR3: ASSLEGANEAF
J: TRBJ2-1; V: TRBV2; CDR3: ASRGQGGSYNEQF
J: TRBJ2-1; V: TRBV18; CDR3: ASSPAGNEQF
J: TRBJ2-3; V: TRBV29-1; CDR3: SVTRDPTDTQY
J: TRBJ2-2; V: TRBV2; CDR3: ASSEMLGQATGELF